This T cell receptor beta chain was identified during a study of shared clonotypes between healthy human individuals. Only in-frame clones appear in the TCRdb table, and some are missing; sequencing was by immunoSEQ multiplex PCR. The profile covers about 1,800,000 clones, with roughly 95% appearing a single time and around 1.2% taken by the ten largest. CDR3 length: 16 amino acids. Germline trimming cut 3 bases from V and 2 bases from J; bases unmatched to any gene: 8. Germline V gene lookup returns CDR1 SGHDT and CDR2 YYEEEE. Naive CD8 cells comprised CD45RO-negative, CCR7-positively selected cells, excluding terminally differentiated effector memory CD45RA+ cells.

The receptor was isolated from a man between 18 and 29 years old in good health. The chain recombines TRBV5-6 with TRBJ2-5, with TRBD1 matching 9 bases. The sample taken for sequencing was naive CD8+ T cells sorted from blood. In nucleotides, the CDR3 is TGTGCCAGCAGCTGGGGGACAGGGTTCCTACAAGAGACCCAGTACTTC. The encoded protein is CASSWGTGFLQETQYF.